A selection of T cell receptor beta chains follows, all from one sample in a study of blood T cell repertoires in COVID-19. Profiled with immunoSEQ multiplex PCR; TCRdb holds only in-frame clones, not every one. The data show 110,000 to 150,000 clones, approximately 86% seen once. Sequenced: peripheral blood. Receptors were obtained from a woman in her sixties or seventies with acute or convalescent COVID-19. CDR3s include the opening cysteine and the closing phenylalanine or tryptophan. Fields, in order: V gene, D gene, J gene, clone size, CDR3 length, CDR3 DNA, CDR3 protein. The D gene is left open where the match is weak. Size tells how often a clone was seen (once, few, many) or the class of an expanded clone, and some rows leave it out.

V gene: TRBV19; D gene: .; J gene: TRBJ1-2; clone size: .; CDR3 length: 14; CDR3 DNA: TGTGCCAGTAGTATCGGACAGCTATCTAATGGCTACACCTTC; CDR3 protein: CASSIGQLSNGYTF
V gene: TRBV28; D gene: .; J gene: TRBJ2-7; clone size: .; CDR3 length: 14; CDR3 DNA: TGTGCCAGCAGTTTATTTTCAGCGAGTGGCGAGCAGTACTTC; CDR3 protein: CASSLFSASGEQYF
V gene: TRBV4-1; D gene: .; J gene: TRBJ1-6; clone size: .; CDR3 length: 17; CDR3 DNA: TGCGCCAGCAGCCGGGAGGACATGAGCTCCTATAATTCACCCCTCCACTTT; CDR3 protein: CASSREDMSSYNSPLHF
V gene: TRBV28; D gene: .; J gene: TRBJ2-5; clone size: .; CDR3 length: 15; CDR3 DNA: TGTGCCAGCCTCCGCGCGGGGGCCATACAAGAGACCCAGTACTTC; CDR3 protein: CASLRAGAIQETQYF
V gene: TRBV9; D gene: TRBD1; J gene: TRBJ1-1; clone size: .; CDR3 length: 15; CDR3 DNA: TGTGCCAGCAGCGGTGACAGGGGCCCGGTGGCTGAAGCTTTCTTT; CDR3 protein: CASSGDRGPVAEAFF
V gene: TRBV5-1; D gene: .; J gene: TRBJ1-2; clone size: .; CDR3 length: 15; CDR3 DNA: TGCGCCAGCAGCTTCGGGGATAGAACTCCCCATGGCTACACCTTC; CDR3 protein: CASSFGDRTPHGYTF
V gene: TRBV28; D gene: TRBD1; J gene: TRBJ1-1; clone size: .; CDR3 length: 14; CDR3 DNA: TGTGCCAGCAGTCCCTACAGGGGGAACACTGAAGCTTTCTTT; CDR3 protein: CASSPYRGNTEAFF
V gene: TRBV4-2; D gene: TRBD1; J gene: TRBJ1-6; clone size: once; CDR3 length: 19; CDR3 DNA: TGTGCCAGCAGCCAAGAAGGCCCCACAGGACAGGATACTAATTCACCCCTCCACTTT; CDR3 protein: CASSQEGPTGQDTNSPLHF
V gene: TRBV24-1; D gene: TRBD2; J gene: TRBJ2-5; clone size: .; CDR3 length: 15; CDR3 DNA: TGTGCCACCAGTGAGGGCGGGGGGGCCGTGGAGACCCAGTACTTC; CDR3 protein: CATSEGGGAVETQYF
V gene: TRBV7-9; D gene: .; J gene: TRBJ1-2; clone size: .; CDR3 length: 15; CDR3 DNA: TGTGCCAGCAGCATATCGGGGGAAGGCTACTATGGCTACACCTTC; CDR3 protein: CASSISGEGYYGYTF
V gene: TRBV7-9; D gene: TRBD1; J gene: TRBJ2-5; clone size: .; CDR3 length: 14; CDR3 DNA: TGTGCCAGCAGCTCCCGGACAGGTTTGGAGACCCAGTACTTC; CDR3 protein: CASSSRTGLETQYF
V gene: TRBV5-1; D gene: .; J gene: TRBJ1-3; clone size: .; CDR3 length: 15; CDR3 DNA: TGCGCCAGCAGCTTTATAGCAGACTCTGGAAACACCATATATTTT; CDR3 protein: CASSFIADSGNTIYF
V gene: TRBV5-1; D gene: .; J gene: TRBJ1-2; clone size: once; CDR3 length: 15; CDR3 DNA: TGCGCCAGCAGCTTGTCTATTCACAGGGATTATGGCTACACCTTC; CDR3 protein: CASSLSIHRDYGYTF
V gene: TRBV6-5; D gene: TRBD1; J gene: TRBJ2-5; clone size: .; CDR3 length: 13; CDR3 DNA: TGTGCCAGCAACAGACAGGGGGTGGAGACCCAGTACTTC; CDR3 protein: CASNRQGVETQYF
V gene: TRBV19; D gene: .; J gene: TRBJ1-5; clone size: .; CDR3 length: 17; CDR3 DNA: TGTGCCAGTAGTATAGGAATCAGGGAAGGCCTGAATCAGCCCCAGCATTTT; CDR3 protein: CASSIGIREGLNQPQHF
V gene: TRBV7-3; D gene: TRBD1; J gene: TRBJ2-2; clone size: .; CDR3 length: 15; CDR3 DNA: TGTGCCAGCAGCCGGGGGACAGGGAGGACCGGGGAGCTGTTTTTT; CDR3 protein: CASSRGTGRTGELFF
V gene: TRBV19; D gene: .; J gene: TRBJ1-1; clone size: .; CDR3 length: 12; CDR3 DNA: TGTGCCAGCGCGCGCGGGGGAAATGAAGCTTTCTTT; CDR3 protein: CASARGGNEAFF
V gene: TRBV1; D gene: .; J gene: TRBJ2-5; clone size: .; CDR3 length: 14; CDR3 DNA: TGCACCAGCAGCCAAGGACAGGGCCTGGAGACCCAGTACTTC; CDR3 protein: CTSSQGQGLETQYF
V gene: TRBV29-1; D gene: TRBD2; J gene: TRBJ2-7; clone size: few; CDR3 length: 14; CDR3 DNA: TGCAGCGTTGATGGGACTAGCGGGGGGGGTGAGCAGTACTTC; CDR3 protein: CSVDGTSGGGEQYF
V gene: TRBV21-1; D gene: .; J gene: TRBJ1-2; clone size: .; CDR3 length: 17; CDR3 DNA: TGTGCCAGCAGCCCCCCCCGGGAAGAAAGGGTCCGCTATGGCTACACCTTC; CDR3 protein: CASSPPREERVRYGYTF
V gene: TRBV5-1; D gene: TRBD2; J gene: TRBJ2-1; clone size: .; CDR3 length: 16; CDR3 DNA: TGCGCCAGCAGCCCTGCCACGGGGGGCTCCTACAATGAGCAGTTCTTC; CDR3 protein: CASSPATGGSYNEQFF
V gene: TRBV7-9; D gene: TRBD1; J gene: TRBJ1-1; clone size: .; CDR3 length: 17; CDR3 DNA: TGTGCCAGCAGCTTAGGGCCGGGACAGGGTCTCCGCACTGAAGCTTTCTTT; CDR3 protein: CASSLGPGQGLRTEAFF
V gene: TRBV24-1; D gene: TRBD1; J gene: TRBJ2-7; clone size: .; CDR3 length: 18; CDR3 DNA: TGTGCCACCAGTGATTCCCCGGGACAGGGGTCGAGAAGTGTCGAGCAGTACTTC; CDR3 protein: CATSDSPGQGSRSVEQYF